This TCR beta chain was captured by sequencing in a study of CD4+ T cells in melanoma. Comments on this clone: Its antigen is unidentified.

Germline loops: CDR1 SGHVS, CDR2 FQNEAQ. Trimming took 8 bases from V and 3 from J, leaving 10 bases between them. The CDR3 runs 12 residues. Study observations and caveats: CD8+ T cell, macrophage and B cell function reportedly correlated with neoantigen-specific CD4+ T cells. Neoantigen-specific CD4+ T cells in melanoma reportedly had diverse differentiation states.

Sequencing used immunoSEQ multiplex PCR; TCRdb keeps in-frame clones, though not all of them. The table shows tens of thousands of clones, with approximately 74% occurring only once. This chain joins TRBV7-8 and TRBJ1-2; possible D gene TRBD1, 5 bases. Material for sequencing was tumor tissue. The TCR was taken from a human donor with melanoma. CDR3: CASGGPDYGYTF. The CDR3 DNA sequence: TGTGCCAGCGGGGGACCGGACTATGGCTACACCTTC. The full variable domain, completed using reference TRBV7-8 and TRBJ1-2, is GAGVSQSPRYKVAKRGQDVALRCDPISGHVSLFWYQQALGQGPEFLTYFQNEAQLDKSGLPSDRFFAERPEGSVSTLKIQRTQQEDSAVYLCASGGPDYGYTFGSGTRLTVV.